This passage covers 24 T cell receptor beta chains from one sample sequenced in a study of blood T cell repertoires in COVID-19. Only in-frame clones appear in the TCRdb table, and some are missing; sequencing was by immunoSEQ multiplex PCR. This sample yields tens of thousands of clones, of which 80% are seen a single time; roughly 19% belongs to the top ten. The sample comprised peripheral blood. Source of these receptors: a woman older than 75 with acute or convalescent COVID-19.

The J gene is TRBJ2-3, the V gene TRBV20-1, with 7 bases that match TRBD2. The germline V gene has CDR1 DFQATT and CDR2 SNEGSKA (reference sequence). The CDR3 is 17 residues long. Trimming at V came to 3 bases and at J to 0 bases, leaving 12 bases not matched to a gene. The CDR3 region is CSASDAGAHYSTDTQYF. DNA of the CDR3: TGCAGTGCTAGTGACGCGGGAGCCCATTATAGCACAGATACGCAGTATTTT.

The V gene is TRBV2, the J gene TRBJ2-5, with 7 bases identical to TRBD2. V gave up 5 bases and J gave up 5 bases; unmatched junction bases: 11. The CDR3 is 15 amino acids. Germline V gives CDR1 SNHLY, CDR2 FYNNEI. This CDR3 is CASSSTRTSAETQYF. The DNA of the CDR3 is TGTGCCAGCAGTTCCACTCGAACTAGCGCGGAGACCCAGTACTTC.

The chain's CDR3 is CASSRAGGSAQETQYF. CDR3 DNA: TGTGCCAGCAGTCGTGCCGGGGGGTCAGCCCAAGAGACCCAGTACTTC. The rearrangement links TRBV7-2 to TRBJ2-5; 7 bases are shared with TRBD2. The CDR3 consists of 16 residues. V was clipped by 6 bases and J by 1 base; unmatched bases: 11. Germline V CDR1 and CDR2: SGHTA, FQGNSA.

The chain has TRBV7-9 and TRBJ2-5; D is possibly TRBD1 (6 bases). CDR1 SEHNR and CDR2 FQNEAQ come from the germline V gene (reference sequence). The V gene lost 3 bases and the J gene lost 5 bases, with 13 bases spanning the gap. The CDR3 totals 14 residues. The CDR3, as DNA: TGTGCCAGCAGCTTCAAGGGTCAGGGGGAGACCCAGTACTTC. This encodes CASSFKGQGETQYF.

The J gene is TRBJ1-5, the V gene TRBV10-3; 12 nucleotides agree with TRBD1. The germline CDR1 and CDR2 sequences are ENHRY and SYGVKD. The trim removed 5 bases at V and 7 bases at J, leaving 9 bases unmatched. The CDR3 is 16 residues long. The CDR3 nucleotides read TGTGCCATCAGTAACGCCGGGACAGGGGGCAGGCAGCCCCAGCATTTT. Translating gives CAISNAGTGGRQPQHF.

This clone showed up just once. The chain combines TRBV24-1 with TRBJ1-5; D possibly corresponds to TRBD1 (6 bases). Trimming took off 2 bases at V and 10 bases at J, with 11 bases between the two ends. The CDR3 contains 13 residues. In germline, CDR1 is KGHDR, CDR2 SFDVKD. CDR3 DNA sequence: TGTGCCACCAGTGATTCTACAGGGATACCCCAGCATTTT. Residues: CATSDSTGIPQHF.

The chain has TRBV6-1 and TRBJ1-1; D is perhaps TRBD1 (5 bases). Germline CDR1 is MNHNS and CDR2 is SASEGT. The CDR3 covers 17 residues. The V end lost 1 base, the J end lost 5 bases, and 20 bases lay between the germline ends. The CDR3 region is CASSEGGGYLFLTEAFF. The DNA of the CDR3 is TGTGCCAGCAGTGAAGGGGGCGGTTATCTTTTCCTTACTGAAGCTTTCTTT.

This clone appeared a single time. This CDR3 reads CASSLQGTSGGYSYEQYF. CDR3 sequence (DNA): TGTGCCAGCAGCTTACAAGGGACTAGCGGGGGCTACTCCTACGAGCAGTACTTC. V and J are TRBV7-2 and TRBJ2-7; 14 nucleotides agree with TRBD2. Germline V gene lookup returns CDR1 SGHTA and CDR2 FQGNSA. The J segment lost 0 bases and the V segment lost 2 bases, leaving 6 bases of the junction unmatched. This CDR3 has 18 amino acids. The complete variable domain, with remaining parts taken from reference TRBV7-2 and TRBJ2-7, reads GAGVSQSPSNKVTEKGKDVELRCDPISGHTALYWYRQSLGQGLEFLIYFQGNSAPDKSGLPSDRFSAERTGGSVSTLTIQRTQQEDSAVYLCASSLQGTSGGYSYEQYFGPGTRLTVT.

This chain joins TRBV4-2 and TRBJ2-2; D not certain. Germline V gives CDR1 LGHNA, CDR2 YNFKEQ. Trimming removed 0 bases from V and 2 bases from J, with 7 bases in between. There are 15 residues in the CDR3. CDR3 nucleotides: TGTGCCAGCAGCCAAGATACGAGAAACACCGGGGAGCTGTTTTTT. Translation: CASSQDTRNTGELFF.

The CDR3 DNA is TGTGCCAGCAGCTTAGGGGACAAAGAGACCCAGTACTTC. This translates into CASSLGDKETQYF. The chain is built from TRBV11-3 and TRBJ2-5, with D perhaps matching TRBD1 (6 bases). V lost 1 base and J 3 bases, leaving 6 bases between the germline ends. Germline V gene data show CDR1 as SGHNT and CDR2 as YENEEA. CDR3 length: 13 residues.

The chain recombines TRBV5-1 with TRBJ2-5; 12 bases agree with TRBD2. Germline CDR1 is SGHRS and CDR2 is YFSETQ. This CDR3 has 15 residues. Trimming removed 4 bases from V and 5 bases from J; junction bases left unmatched: 6. The CDR3 DNA sequence: TGCGCCAGCAGCCGACTAGCGGGGGAGGGGGAGACCCAGTACTTC. This translates into CASSRLAGEGETQYF.

The chain has TRBV21-1 and TRBJ1-5; the D call TRBD1 from the table was never checked on the DNA. TRBV21-1 corresponds to a pseudogene. The CDR3 runs 16 residues. CDR3 region: CASTTTPTGCDQPQHF. The CDR3 DNA reads as TGTGCCAGCACCACAACCCCGACAGGGTGCGATCAGCCCCAGCATTTT.

Remarks on this clone: Different DNA sequences within this sample yield the same CDR3. The chain combines TRBV7-3 with TRBJ1-6; D might be TRBD1 (5 bases). V was pared by 2 bases and J by 10 bases, with 12 bases between. The CDR3 length is 14 residues. Germline V CDR1 and CDR2: SGHTA, FQGTGA. DNA of the CDR3: TGTGCCAGCAGCTTACGGGGGGTGGGGTCACCCCTCCACTTT. Its protein product is CASSLRGVGSPLHF.

The chain has TRBV7-2 and TRBJ1-1; D call uncertain. The length of the CDR3 is 14 residues. Germline CDR1 is SGHTA and CDR2 is FQGNSA. V was shortened by 6 bases and J by 3 bases, with 14 bases between the two germline ends. CDR3 residues: CASSLGGSYTEAFF. In DNA, the CDR3 is TGTGCCAGCAGTTTGGGAGGTTCCTACACTGAAGCTTTCTTT.

Here the CDR3 DNA reads TGTGCCAGCAGCTGGACGACTAGCGGGCATGATACGCAGTATTTT. Translating it yields CASSWTTSGHDTQYF. The chain has TRBV5-5 and TRBJ2-3; the match to TRBD2 covers 10 bases. Germline-derived CDR1 and CDR2 are SGHKS and YYEKEE (reference sequence). Trimming removed 3 bases from V and 6 bases from J; junction bases left unmatched: 7. This CDR3 is 15 amino acids long.

This chain uses TRBV12-3 or TRBV12-4 with TRBJ2-7; unclear D gene. The CDR3 is 12 amino acids. V was trimmed by 2 bases and J by 3 bases, leaving 5 bases between them. The CDR3 here is CASSLLDYEQYF. CDR3 DNA sequence: TGTGCCAGCAGTTTACTAGACTACGAGCAGTACTTC.

Written as DNA, the CDR3 is TGCGCCAGCAGCCAAGTAGTGGGGGGGCTAAGTGAGCAGTTCTTC. Translating it yields CASSQVVGGLSEQFF. The rearrangement uses TRBV4-1 and TRBJ2-1, with D maybe TRBD2 (7 bases). The CDR3 totals 15 residues. In germline, CDR1 is MGHRA, CDR2 YSYEKL. Trimming took off 1 base at V and 9 bases at J, with 16 bases between the two ends.

The gene calls are TRBV7-9 and TRBJ2-2; TRBD1 matches 8 bases. In germline, CDR1 is SEHNR, CDR2 FQNEAQ (reference sequence). CDR3 size: 18 residues. V lost 2 bases and J lost 0; bases outside the gene matches: 8. The CDR3 DNA reads as TGTGCCAGCAGCTTATCCCAGCAGGGGGCCGCGAACACCGGGGAGCTGTTTTTT. Protein product: CASSLSQQGAANTGELFF.

This chain joins TRBV5-1 and TRBJ1-2, with D tentatively TRBD1 (5 bases). V was cut by 3 bases and J by 4 bases, with 22 bases left in between. Germline CDR1 reads SGHRS; CDR2 reads YFSETQ. CDR3 length: 17 amino acids. The CDR3 region is CASSSGAPTGGFYGYTF. In nucleotides, the CDR3 is TGCGCCAGCAGCTCCGGGGCCCCAACGGGGGGGTTCTATGGCTACACCTTC. The whole variable domain, remainder taken from reference TRBV5-1 and TRBJ1-2, is KAGVTQTPRYLIKTRGQQVTLSCSPISGHRSVSWYQQTPGQGLQFLFEYFSETQRNKGNFPGRFSGRQFSNSRSEMNVSTLELGDSALYLCASSSGAPTGGFYGYTFGSGTRLTVV.

This clone was seen a handful of times. V usage is TRBV3-1 (or the pseudogene TRBV3-2) and J usage is TRBJ2-1; weak D call: TRBD2 (5 bases). The V end lost 2 bases, the J end lost 13 bases, and 12 bases lay between the germline ends. Germline CDR1 and CDR2: LGHDT and YNNKEL (reference sequence). The CDR3 extends over 12 amino acids. Here the CDR3 reads CASSQSIRGQFF. As DNA, the CDR3 is TGTGCCAGCAGCCAAAGCATACGGGGACAGTTCTTC.

This clone was counted between two and nine times. The CDR3 DNA reads TGTGCCAGCAGCCAAGCTTTCTCCAGGGTAGACTACGAGCAGTACTTC. Amino acids: CASSQAFSRVDYEQYF. The chain joins TRBV3-1 (or the pseudogene TRBV3-2) to TRBJ2-7, with D possibly being TRBD1 (5 bases). CDR3 length: 16 amino acids. CDR1 and CDR2 from the germline V gene are LGHDT and YNNKEL (reference sequence). V was cut by 1 base and J by 3 bases, with 16 bases left in between.

J is TRBJ2-3 and V is TRBV9; TRBD2 matches at 9 bases. The CDR3 covers 15 residues. The V gene's germline CDR1 is SGDLS and CDR2 YYNGEE. The J segment lost 0 bases and the V segment lost 5 bases, leaving 4 bases of the junction unmatched. The DNA for the CDR3 is TGTGCCAGCAGTGATAGCGGGGGTAGCACAGATACGCAGTATTTT. It encodes CASSDSGGSTDTQYF.

There are a few counts of this clone. The chain uses TRBV27 and TRBJ1-5; D ambiguous. V dropped 2 bases and J dropped 3 bases, with 11 bases sitting between them. In germline, CDR1 is MNHEY, CDR2 SMNVEV (reference sequence). CDR3 length: 15 residues. The CDR3 is CASSLGRRNNQPQHF. CDR3 nucleotides: TGTGCCAGCAGTTTAGGCCGGCGGAACAATCAGCCCCAGCATTTT.

This clone was observed a handful of times. V is TRBV5-1 and J is TRBJ2-7, with TRBD2 identical over 7 bases. Looked up from germline, CDR1 is SGHRS and CDR2 is YFSETQ. The junction had 5 bases not matched to a gene; V was cut back by 0 bases and J by 2 bases. CDR3 length: 15 residues. This CDR3 is CASSLDPAGTYEQYF. CDR3 nucleotide sequence: TGCGCCAGCAGCTTGGATCCAGCGGGGACCTACGAGCAGTACTTC.